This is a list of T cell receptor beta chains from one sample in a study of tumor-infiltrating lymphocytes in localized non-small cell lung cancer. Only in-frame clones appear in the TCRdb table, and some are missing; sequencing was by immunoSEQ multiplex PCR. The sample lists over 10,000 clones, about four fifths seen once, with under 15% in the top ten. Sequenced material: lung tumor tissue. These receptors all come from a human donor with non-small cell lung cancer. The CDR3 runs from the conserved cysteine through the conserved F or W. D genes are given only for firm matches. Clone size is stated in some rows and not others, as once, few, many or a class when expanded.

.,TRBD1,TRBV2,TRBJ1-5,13,TGTGCCAGCAGGGGAGGGGGCCATCAGCCCCAGCATTTT,CASRGGGHQPQHF
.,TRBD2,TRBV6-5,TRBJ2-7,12,TGTGCCAGCTCGCGGGGGGGCGGAGAGCAGTACTTC,CASSRGGGEQYF
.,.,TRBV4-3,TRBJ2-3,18,TGCGCCAGCAGCCAAGATGGCCCCAGAAGCGCGCCCACAGATACGCAGTATTTT,CASSQDGPRSAPTDTQYF
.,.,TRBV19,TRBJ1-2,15,TGTGCCAGTAGTATAAGGGGCGTAGGAAACTATGGCTACACCTTC,CASSIRGVGNYGYTF
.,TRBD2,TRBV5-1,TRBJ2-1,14,TGCGCCAGCAGGGCCGGGGGGGCCTACAATGAGCAGTTCTTC,CASRAGGAYNEQFF
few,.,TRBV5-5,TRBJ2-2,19,TGTGCCAGCAGCCAAGGAATAAGTTCGGGGGCTCTGAACACCGGGGAGCTGTTTTTT,CASSQGISSGALNTGELFF
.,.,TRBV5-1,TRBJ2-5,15,TGCGCCAGCAGTGGGGGCAGGGGTAACCAAGAGACCCAGTACTTC,CASSGGRGNQETQYF
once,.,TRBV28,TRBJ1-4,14,TGTGCCAGCAGTTTATATAAAACTAATGAAAAACTGTTTTTT,CASSLYKTNEKLFF
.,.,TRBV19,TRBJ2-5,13,TGTGCCAGTAGCCCCCTTGGGGGGGAGACCCAGTACTTC,CASSPLGGETQYF
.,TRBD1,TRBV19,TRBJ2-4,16,TGTGCCAGTAGTATGGGGACAGAACTAGCCAAAAACATTCAGTACTTC,CASSMGTELAKNIQYF
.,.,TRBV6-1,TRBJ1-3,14,TGTGCCAGCAGTGTACAGAGCTCTGGAAACACCATATATTTT,CASSVQSSGNTIYF
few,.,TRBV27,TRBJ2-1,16,TGTGCCAGCAACGATCAAAGGGGGGGGCGTAAGGATGAGCAGTTCTTC,CASNDQRGGRKDEQFF
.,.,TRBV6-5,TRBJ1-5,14,TGTGCCAGCAGGAATGGGGGGGCAGGTCAGCCCCAGCATTTT,CASRNGGAGQPQHF
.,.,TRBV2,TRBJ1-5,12,TGTGCCAGCAGCCAGGGAGTTTCGCCCCAGCATTTT,CASSQGVSPQHF
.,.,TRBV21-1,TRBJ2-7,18,TGTGCCAGCTGGGAAGGGGCTAGCTTCCAGCACGTTCCCTACGAGCAGTACTTC,CASWEGASFQHVPYEQYF
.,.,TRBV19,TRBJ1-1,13,TGTGCCAGTAGCCGCTTGGGGGCGACTGAAGCTTTCTTT,CASSRLGATEAFF
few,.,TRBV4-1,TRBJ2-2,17,TGCGCCAGCAGCCATAATCCCCCTAGCGAGAACACCGGGGAGCTGTTTTTT,CASSHNPPSENTGELFF
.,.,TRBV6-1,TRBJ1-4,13,TGTGCCAGCGAGGGTGGAGCTAATGAAAAACTGTTTTTT,CASEGGANEKLFF
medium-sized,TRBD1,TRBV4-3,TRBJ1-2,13,TGCGCCAGCAGCCAAGATCCGACAGGGGTAATCACCTTC,CASSQDPTGVITF
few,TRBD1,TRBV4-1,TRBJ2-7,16,TGCGCCAGCAGCCAAGCCGGGACAGGGGGGAACTACGAGCAGTACTTC,CASSQAGTGGNYEQYF
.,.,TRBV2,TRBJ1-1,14,TGTGCCAGTGCCCTCTACAGTTTGAACACTGAAGCTTTCTTT,CASALYSLNTEAFF
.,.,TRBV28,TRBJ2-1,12,TGTGCCAGCAGTTTACCCTGGCGTGAGCAGTTCTTC,CASSLPWREQFF
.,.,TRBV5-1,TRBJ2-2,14,TGCGCCAGCAGCTTCCAGGGGGGCGCCGGGGAGCTGTTTTTT,CASSFQGGAGELFF
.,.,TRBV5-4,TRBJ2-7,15,TGTGCCAGCAGCATGACCTCTGCACAGACAAACGAGCAGTACTTC,CASSMTSAQTNEQYF
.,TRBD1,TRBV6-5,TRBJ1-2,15,TGTGCCAGCAGTCCGGACAGGGGGCGGGACTATGGCTACACCTTC,CASSPDRGRDYGYTF
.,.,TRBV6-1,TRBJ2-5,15,TGTGCCAGCAGTGAAACCCCCAGGGCCCAAGAGACCCAGTACTTC,CASSETPRAQETQYF
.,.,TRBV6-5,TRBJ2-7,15,TGTGCCAGCAGTTACAAGGGACTGCAAGTCTACGAGCAGTACTTC,CASSYKGLQVYEQYF
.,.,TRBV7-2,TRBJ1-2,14,TGTGCCAGCAGCGCCTACAGGGTCCGCTATGGCTACACCTTC,CASSAYRVRYGYTF
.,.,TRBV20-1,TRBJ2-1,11,TGCAGTGCTAGCGGTAACAATGAGCAGTTCTTC,CSASGNNEQFF
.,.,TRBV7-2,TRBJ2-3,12,TGTGCCAGCAGTTATCAGGAGCCTACGCAGTATTTT,CASSYQEPTQYF
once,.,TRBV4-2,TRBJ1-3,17,TGTGCCAGCAGCCAAGATTGGCAGGCCCTCTCTGGAAACACCATATATTTT,CASSQDWQALSGNTIYF
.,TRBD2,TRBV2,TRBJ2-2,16,TGTGCCAGCACTCTAGCGGGAGGCGTTAACACCGGGGAGCTGTTTTTT,CASTLAGGVNTGELFF
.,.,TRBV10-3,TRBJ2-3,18,TGTGCCATCAGTGACCCGACCTTACTAGGGACTCAAAAGGATACGCAGTATTTT,CAISDPTLLGTQKDTQYF
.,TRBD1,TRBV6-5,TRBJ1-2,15,TGTGCCAGCAGGAGACCGGGACAGGGAAACTATGGCTACACCTTC,CASRRPGQGNYGYTF
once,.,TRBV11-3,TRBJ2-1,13,TGTGCCAGCAGCTTAGGGGGCGGCGATGAGCAGTTCTTC,CASSLGGGDEQFF
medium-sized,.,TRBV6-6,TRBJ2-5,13,TGTGCCAGCAGACGGACGCCGCAAGAGACCCAGTACTTC,CASRRTPQETQYF
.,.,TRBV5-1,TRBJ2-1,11,TGCGCCAGCAGCTTGGAGTCGGAGCAGTTCTTC,CASSLESEQFF
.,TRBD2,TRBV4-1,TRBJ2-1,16,TGCGCCAGCAGCCAAGATCAAGCGGGAGCAGACAATGAGCAGTTCTTC,CASSQDQAGADNEQFF
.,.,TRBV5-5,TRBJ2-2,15,TGTGCCAGCAGCTTGGATCGGGTTAACACCGGGGAGCTGTTTTTT,CASSLDRVNTGELFF
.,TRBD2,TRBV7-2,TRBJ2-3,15,TGTGCCAGCAGCTTAAGCGGGGGGGCAGGGGATACGCAGTATTTT,CASSLSGGAGDTQYF
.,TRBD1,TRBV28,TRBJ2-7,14,TGTGCCAGCAGACCCGGGACAGGTTCCTACGAGCAGTACTTC,CASRPGTGSYEQYF
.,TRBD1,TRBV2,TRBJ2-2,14,TGTGCCAGTTCAGGGGGATCTAACACCGGGGAGCTGTTTTTT,CASSGGSNTGELFF
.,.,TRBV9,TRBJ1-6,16,TGTGCCAGCAGCGTAGCAGAGAGCTCCTATAATTCACCCCTCCACTTT,CASSVAESSYNSPLHF
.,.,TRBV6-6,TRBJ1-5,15,TGTGCCAGCAGTTACTCGAGGGGGACCAATCAGCCCCAGCATTTT,CASSYSRGTNQPQHF
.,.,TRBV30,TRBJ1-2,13,TGTGCCTGGGGTCGGACGCGGAACTATGGCTACACCTTC,CAWGRTRNYGYTF
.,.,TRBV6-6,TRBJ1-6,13,TGTGCCAGCAGTTATGGACCCGGTCGAGGCCTCCACTTT,CASSYGPGRGLHF
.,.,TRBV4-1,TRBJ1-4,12,TGCGCCAGCACCCTAGACTGGGGAAAACTGTTTTTT,CASTLDWGKLFF
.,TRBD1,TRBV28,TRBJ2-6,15,TGTGTCACCGGGACAGGGGGTTTTGGGGCCAACGTCCTGACTTTC,CVTGTGGFGANVLTF
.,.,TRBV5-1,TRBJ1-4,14,TGCGCCAGCAGCTTGGGGGGAGTTTTTGAAAAACTGTTTTTT,CASSLGGVFEKLFF
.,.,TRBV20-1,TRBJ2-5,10,TGCAGTGTGCAGAAAGAGACCCAGTACTTC,CSVQKETQYF
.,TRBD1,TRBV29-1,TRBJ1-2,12,TGCAGCGTTGCAGGGGGCGGAAGTTTCTCCACCTTC,CSVAGGGSFSTF
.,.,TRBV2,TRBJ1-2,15,TGTGCCAGCAGTGAACCCGCCAGACAAAACTATGGCTACACCTTC,CASSEPARQNYGYTF
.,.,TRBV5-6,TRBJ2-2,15,TGTGCCAGCAGCTTGGGGCAGACAAACACCGGGGAGCTGTTTTTT,CASSLGQTNTGELFF
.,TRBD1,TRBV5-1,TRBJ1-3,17,TGCGCCAGCAGCGACGCGGGGGACAGTCGCTCTGGAAACACCATATATTTT,CASSDAGDSRSGNTIYF
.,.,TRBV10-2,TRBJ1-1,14,TGCGCCAGCAGTGAAGGAGGAGGGAACACTGAAGCTTTCTTT,CASSEGGGNTEAFF